This record concerns one TCR beta chain sequence. This specimen belongs to a study of cytomegalovirus exposure and HLA in healthy donors. This CDR3 spans 15 amino acids. Trimming pared 7 bases from V and 0 bases from J, leaving 15 bases between. Germline V gene lookup returns CDR1 SNHLY and CDR2 FYNNEI. Method: immunoSEQ multiplex PCR; TCRdb's copy keeps in-frame clones and lacks some. The sample carries roughly 60,000 clones, roughly 94% recorded once. Sequencing was done on a sample of PBMCs. The rearrangement links TRBV2 to TRBJ2-5; weak D call: TRBD1 (5 bases). This receptor was identified in a man in his late teens or twenties in good health and CMV-seronegative. CDR3 loop: CASIFRPGNQETQYF. In DNA, the CDR3 is TGTGCCAGCATTTTTAGACCAGGGAACCAAGAGACCCAGTACTTC.